This T cell receptor beta chain appears in the sequencing data of a study of early T cells in non-severe SARS-CoV-2 infection (dated by TCRdb to 2020 to 2023). For context, the study as a whole: Because TCR sequencing relied on bulk RNA taken from unsorted whole blood, pairing of alpha and beta chains was not possible. The full study reports these points: VDJdb matching was skewed toward anti-spike CD8 responses and likely underestimated virus-specific expansions by missing private and CD4 specificities.

A case-control design nested within a healthcare worker cohort in London, UK, was used, with weekly nasopharyngeal swab PCR tests and blood sampling performed. Healthcare workers were recruited between 23 and 31 March 2020, during the week of the UK lockdown, and were followed weekly for up to roughly 16 weeks. Including cysteine and phenylalanine, the CDR3 has 14 amino acids. Only CDR3 DNA remains: 42 bases, in frame from the first base. Looking up the germline V gene (reference sequence) yields CDR1 DFQATT and CDR2 SNEGSKA. V loses 1 base, J loses 6 bases, and the germline ends lie 15 bases apart. Of note for this clonotype: Its target antigen remains unknown. A much larger clone is a single base away; this may be a read error.

Library construction relied on 5' RACE. Instrument used: NextSeq 500. In the TCR library protocol, unique molecular identifiers were attached to individual cDNA molecules to correct for PCR bias and sequencing error. TCR alpha and beta chains were both sequenced, and the abundances of alpha and beta sequences in each sample were closely correlated with each other. Per the authors' processing: Decombinator V4 was used to annotate the V gene, J gene and CDR3 of the TCR sequences. Expanded TCRs were defined as changing significantly between any two time points under a Poisson model with p below 0.0001. TCR abundances were normalised to the total number of TCRs sequenced in each sample and reported as counts per million. TRAV1-2 paired with TRAJ12, TRAJ20 or TRAJ33 defined MAIT TCRs, while TRAV10 paired with TRAJ18 defined iNKT TCRs. VDJdb, accessed 1 November 2021, was searched for CMV, EBV and SARS-CoV-2 annotated TCRs, excluding TCRs annotated for multiple antigens. TCRdb trimmed public reads at Q25 via fastp, called clones via MiXCR and kept in-frame beta chains. Each entry merges the rows of one CDR3 protein and shows their most common DNA and genes. The V and J calls reflect TCRdb's pipeline rather than the authors' work. The sample table holds roughly 86,000 distinct CDR3 sequences, of which about 6.5% were seen once. The ten largest make up roughly 8% of the sample.

The clonotype was recovered from an adult who was a healthcare worker with PCR-confirmed SARS-CoV-2 infection or an uninfected control (not recorded which). The sequenced material came from whole blood. Recombination linked TRBV20-1 to TRBJ2-5; the D gene cannot be named for sure. CDR3 protein: CSARVTGIQKTQYF. The DNA sequence follows: TGCAGTGCTAGAGTTACCGGAATACAAAAGACCCAGTACTTC.